This T cell receptor beta chain emerged from a study of neurological immune-mediated disorders. One entry per CDR3 protein results from TCRdb running MiXCR on the 5' RACE reads. Here the sample spans tens of thousands of distinct CDR3 sequences, approximately 17% being singletons. Ten or more counts support this clonotype. The germline V gene has CDR1 DFQATT and CDR2 SNEGSKA (reference sequence). Trimming took 8 bases from V and 3 from J, leaving 22 bases between them. The CDR3 spans 15 residues. This receptor was identified in a woman between 35 and 50 years old in good health. The material sequenced was PBMCs. The rearrangement links TRBV20-1 to TRBJ1-1; tentative D call: TRBD1 (6 bases). The DNA for the CDR3 is TGCAGTCCTCCCCCGGGGGCCGGCGGGGACACTGAAGCTTTCTTT. This translates into CSPPPGAGGDTEAFF.